This TCR beta chain was recovered during a study of blood T cell repertoires in COVID-19. Per the study methods: Reference gene primer amplification in the assay estimated nucleated cell counts. Clones were sequenced by immunoSEQ multiplex PCR, and TCRdb holds only the in-frame ones, with some missing. V and J calls and clone size come straight from that table; D and trimming were deduced from the DNA. In the table there are about 40,000 clones, around nine tenths of which are singletons. The germline CDR1 and CDR2 sequences are MNHNS and SASEGT. Trimming left V 0 bases short and J 2 bases short, with 13 bases between. The CDR3 sequence is 16 residues long.

This rearrangement joins TRBV6-1 to TRBJ1-1; no definite D call. The clonotype originates from a human donor in a cohort sampled during active COVID-19. Source material: peripheral blood. CDR3 loop: CASSEAPRQRNTEAFF. CDR3 DNA: TGTGCCAGCAGTGAAGCGCCTAGGCAGCGCAACACTGAAGCTTTCTTT.